One sample yielded the 14 T cell receptor beta chains listed below, sequenced in a study of shared clonotypes between healthy human individuals. Naive CD8 cells lacked CD45RO and underwent positive selection for CCR7, leaving out terminally differentiated effector memory CD45RA+ cells. The assay was immunoSEQ multiplex PCR, and TCRdb's table has in-frame clones only and misses some. The repertoire holds approximately 840,000 clones, roughly 96% seen once, with 0.2% to 0.25% in the top ten. The sequenced sample consisted of naive CD8+ T cells sorted from blood. These receptors all come from a man aged 25 to 40 in good health.

This chain connects TRBV11-2 to TRBJ2-7; D gene ambiguous. Germline V gives CDR1 SGHAT, CDR2 FQNNGV. Trimming removed 6 bases at V and 2 bases at J, with 8 bases between. This CDR3 spans 12 amino acids. For the CDR3, the DNA is TGTGCCAGCAGAAAGACCCCCTACGAGCAGTACTTC. Its translation: CASRKTPYEQYF.

V usage is TRBV28 and J usage is TRBJ2-2; 14 positions match TRBD2. V lost 3 bases to trimming and J lost 5 bases; unmatched junction nucleotides: 5. Germline CDR1 and CDR2: MDHEN and SYDVKM. This CDR3 comprises 17 residues. The CDR3 sequence: CASSFRTSGRLTGELFF. The CDR3 region has the DNA TGTGCCAGCAGTTTTCGGACTAGCGGGAGGTTAACCGGGGAGCTGTTTTTT.

The V gene is TRBV30, the J gene TRBJ1-1; D is ambiguous. The germline V gene encodes CDR1 GTSNPN and CDR2 SVGIG (reference sequence). There are 15 residues in the CDR3. Trimming shortened V by 5 bases and J by 0 bases, and 16 bases separated the two germline ends. The CDR3 bases are TGTGCCTGGGTAGGGCAGACGTACATGAACACTGAAGCTTTCTTT. It translates to CAWVGQTYMNTEAFF.

The chain employs TRBV2 and TRBJ1-1; the D is unclear. The CDR3 has 11 residues. V was cut by 6 bases and J by 8 bases, with 10 bases left in between. Germline CDR1 reads SNHLY; CDR2 reads FYNNEI. In DNA form, the CDR3 reads TGTGCCAGCAGCGACCGATTCGAAGCTTTCTTT. This translates into CASSDRFEAFF.

The V and J genes are TRBV15 and TRBJ2-3; tentative D call: TRBD1 (6 bases). The CDR3 is 15 amino acids. Between the trimmed V and J ends, which lost 4 bases and 0 bases, there was a span of 11 bases. CDR1 is LNHNV and CDR2 is YYDKDF in the germline V gene (reference sequence). Here the CDR3 reads CATSKGVASTDTQYF. CDR3 nucleotides: TGTGCCACCAGCAAGGGGGTAGCTAGCACAGATACGCAGTATTTT.

The V call is TRBV2, the J call TRBJ2-4, with 11 positions matching TRBD2. The V gene end was trimmed by 4 bases and the J gene end by 6 bases; junction bases not matched to a gene: 11. The CDR3 loop spans 17 amino acids. Germline CDR1 reads SNHLY; CDR2 reads FYNNEI. CDR3: CASSGGKTSGSPNIQYF. For the CDR3, the DNA is TGTGCCAGCAGTGGGGGGAAAACTAGCGGGAGCCCAAACATTCAGTACTTC.

The chain joins TRBV15 to TRBJ1-4, with a possible D match to TRBD1 (6 bases). This CDR3 comprises 14 residues. Trimming cost V 3 bases and J 7 bases, with 12 bases left between them. Germline V gene data show CDR1 as LNHNV and CDR2 as YYDKDF (reference sequence). CDR3: CATSRGRGGEKLFF. The CDR3, as DNA: TGTGCCACCAGCAGGGGCAGGGGAGGTGAAAAACTGTTTTTT.

This clone has only one observation. The rearrangement uses TRBV14 and TRBJ2-2, with D hard to call. V was shortened by 4 bases and J by 2 bases, with 8 bases between the two germline ends. Per germline, CDR1 SGHDN and CDR2 FVKESK. The CDR3 has 14 residues. The DNA for the CDR3 is TGTGCCAGCAGCCGATCTAAAAACACCGGGGAGCTGTTTTTT. Protein: CASSRSKNTGELFF.

The chain uses TRBV7-6 and TRBJ2-2; 13 nucleotides agree with TRBD2. From germline, CDR1 is SGHVS and CDR2 FNYEAQ. V lost 5 bases and J lost 6; bases outside the gene matches: 3. The CDR3 totals 15 residues. The CDR3 nucleotides are TGTGCCAGCAGCGGACTAGCGGGAGCCCCCGGGGAGCTGTTTTTT. It translates to CASSGLAGAPGELFF.

The chain recombines TRBV5-6 with TRBJ1-2, with D unresolved. CDR1 is SGHDT, CDR2 YYEEEE, per germline. Trimming took 4 bases from V and 6 from J, leaving 19 bases between them. There are 15 residues in the CDR3. CDR3 coding DNA: TGTGCCAGCAGCCCGACGGGCACCCGACTGCATGGCTACACCTTC. This translates into CASSPTGTRLHGYTF.

The genes are TRBV5-5 and TRBJ2-7; D perhaps matches TRBD2 (5 bases). Germline CDR1 and CDR2: SGHKS and YYEKEE (reference sequence). CDR3 length equals 12 residues. The ends were cut back, 0 bases at V and 5 bases at J, with 6 bases in the middle. CDR3 amino acids: CASSLERDEQYF. CDR3 in DNA: TGTGCCAGCAGCTTGGAGAGGGACGAGCAGTACTTC.

This chain connects TRBV2 to TRBJ2-3; the D gene could be TRBD1 or TRBD2 (5 bases each). V was clipped by 6 bases and J by 1 base, with 17 bases between them. The CDR3 spans 16 residues. Germline CDR1 is SNHLY and CDR2 is FYNNEI. The CDR3 reads CASRTLEGPRTDTQYF. The CDR3 bases are TGTGCCAGCAGGACTCTAGAGGGACCTCGCACAGATACGCAGTATTTT.

The chain recombines TRBV9 with TRBJ1-3; the D is unclear. The germline CDR1 and CDR2 sequences are SGDLS and YYNGEE. Trimming removed 3 bases from V and 2 bases from J, with 15 bases in between. The CDR3 spans 16 residues. Here the CDR3 DNA reads TGTGCCAGCAGCGGTAGAACATCCCAGGCTGGAAACACCATATATTTT. This gives the protein CASSGRTSQAGNTIYF.

The chain carries TRBV7-2 and TRBJ2-1, with 8 positions matching TRBD2. The germline V gene has CDR1 SGHTA and CDR2 FQGNSA. The CDR3 has 16 amino acids. With V trimmed by 5 bases and J by 0 bases, 6 bases remained unmatched. CDR3 DNA sequence: TGTGCCAGCAGCCCGGGACTAGACGACTCCTACAATGAGCAGTTCTTC. The encoded protein is CASSPGLDDSYNEQFF.